The next 13 T cell receptor beta chains were all read from a single sample in a study of immune evolution from preneoplasia to lung adenocarcinoma. Measured with immunoSEQ multiplex PCR; TCRdb has only the in-frame clones, and not every one. The table records about 26,000 clones, about 76% of them present only once. The sequencing sample was made of FFPE invasive lung adenocarcinoma tissue. The source is a person aged 60 to 70 with invasive lung adenocarcinoma. Some clones in this sample may be carry-over from other donors' samples.

The CDR3 here is CASSPTLTEAFF. CDR3 sequence (DNA): TGTGCCAGCAGCCCAACCCTCACTGAAGCTTTCTTT. The chain combines TRBV7-2 with TRBJ1-1, with D unresolved. The germline gives CDR1 SGHTA, CDR2 FQGNSA. CDR3 length: 12 amino acids. The V end was cut by 5 bases, the J end by 4 bases, with 8 bases between.

This clone is a singleton in its sample. The rearrangement joins TRBV11-2 to TRBJ2-5; TRBD1 matches at 12 bases. The CDR3 contains 18 residues. Germline V CDR1 and CDR2: SGHAT, FQNNGV. The V and J ends lost 1 base and 5 bases, in that order; junction bases with no gene match: 11. Here the CDR3 reads CASSLGVLGTGGGETQYF. In nucleotides, the CDR3 is TGTGCCAGCAGCTTAGGGGTGTTGGGGACAGGGGGCGGTGAGACCCAGTACTTC.

The sample holds a few counts of this clone. This rearrangement joins TRBV12-5 to TRBJ2-7; 8 nucleotides line up with TRBD1. This CDR3 spans 18 amino acids. The V gene end was trimmed by 3 bases and the J gene end by 6 bases; junction bases not matched to a gene: 19. Looked up from germline, CDR1 is LGHNT and CDR2 is FRNRAP. CDR3 DNA sequence: TGTGCTAGTGGTTTAAGGTTCTCGGGCAGGACAGGGTCAGGCGAGCAGTACTTC. Protein product: CASGLRFSGRTGSGEQYF.

This clone was counted a single time. The chain has TRBV9 and TRBJ2-7; D might be TRBD1 (6 bases). V was cut by 3 bases and J by 3 bases, with 16 bases left in between. Germline values: CDR1 SGDLS, CDR2 YYNGEE. CDR3 length: 15 residues. This CDR3 is CASSAGVGGHYEQYF. The CDR3, as DNA: TGTGCCAGCAGCGCCGGGGTAGGGGGTCACTACGAGCAGTACTTC. The full variable domain, rest sourced from reference TRBV9 and TRBJ2-7, is DSGVTQTPKHLITATGQRVTLRCSPRSGDLSVYWYQQSLDQGLQFLIQYYNGEERAKGNILERFSAQQFPDLHSELNLSSLELGDSALYFCASSAGVGGHYEQYFGPGTRLTVT.

The V and J genes are TRBV7-2 and TRBJ2-7, with D tentatively TRBD1 (8 bases). The CDR3 runs to 14 residues. V shed 5 bases and J shed 6 bases, with 17 bases lying between them. Germline assignment: CDR1 SGHTA and CDR2 FQGNSA. Written as DNA, the CDR3 is TGTGCCAGCAGCCGCGACAGGGGAGGGAGCGAGCAGTACTTC. Protein product: CASSRDRGGSEQYF.

The chain has TRBV29-1 and TRBJ2-7, with D uncertain. This CDR3 region has 13 residues. Germline V gene lookup returns CDR1 SQVTM and CDR2 ANQGSEA. The V and J ends lost 6 bases and 3 bases respectively, with 15 bases between them. CDR3 in DNA: TGCAGCGTCTCCAGGACCGTTGGCTACGAGCAGTACTTC. This codes for CSVSRTVGYEQYF.

This clone was detected a few times. The chain employs TRBV7-9 and TRBJ2-7; D is unresolved. V was cut by 4 bases and J by 2 bases, with 3 bases left in between. The CDR3 spans 11 residues. Germline assignment: CDR1 SEHNR and CDR2 FQNEAQ (reference sequence). The CDR3 loop is CASSSTYEQYF. The CDR3 nucleotides read TGTGCCAGCAGCTCCACCTACGAGCAGTACTTC.

The chain has TRBV11-2 and TRBJ2-7; D gene uncertain. The V end lost 1 base, the J end lost 0 bases, and 4 bases lay between the germline ends. The germline V gene encodes CDR1 SGHAT and CDR2 FQNNGV. The CDR3 length is 13 residues. CDR3 nucleotides: TGTGCCAGCAGCTTAGTGAACTCCTACGAGCAGTACTTC. Its translation: CASSLVNSYEQYF.

The chain is built from TRBV28 and TRBJ2-3; 7 bases align to TRBD2. CDR1 is MDHEN and CDR2 is SYDVKM in the germline V gene. V was clipped by 3 bases and J by 12 bases; unmatched bases: 18. The CDR3 is made up of 16 amino acids. In DNA form, the CDR3 reads TGTGCCAGCAGTTTCGGTGGGCGGGAGAGTCCCCCTACCCAGTATTTT. Translating gives CASSFGGRESPPTQYF.

V usage is TRBV6-6 and J usage is TRBJ2-2, with D possibly being TRBD2 (6 bases). The germline V gene encodes CDR1 MNHNY and CDR2 SVGAGI (reference sequence). Trimming stripped 6 bases from V and 5 bases from J, with 13 bases between. The CDR3 is 14 amino acids. CDR3 protein: CASRVLARTGELFF. The CDR3 nucleotides read TGTGCCAGCAGGGTGCTAGCGAGAACCGGGGAGCTGTTTTTT.

V gene TRBV7-6 combines with J gene TRBJ1-5; D perhaps matches TRBD1 (6 bases). Germline CDR1 SGHVS, CDR2 FNYEAQ. This CDR3 has 15 amino acids. The V end lost 5 bases, the J end lost 5 bases, and 16 bases lay between the germline ends. The CDR3 protein is CASSPGEGVDQPQHF. In nucleotides, the CDR3 is TGTGCCAGCAGCCCCGGGGAGGGGGTGGATCAGCCCCAGCATTTT.

The V and J genes are TRBV9 and TRBJ2-1, with 8 bases fitting TRBD2. Germline-derived CDR1 and CDR2 are SGDLS and YYNGEE. This CDR3 has 15 residues. V gave up 6 bases and J gave up 8 bases; unmatched junction bases: 13. CDR3 protein: CASNSGGRPSYEQFF. CDR3 in DNA: TGTGCCAGCAACTCGGGCGGGAGGCCGTCGTATGAGCAGTTCTTC.

The V and J genes are TRBV10-3 and TRBJ2-5, with D unclear. This CDR3 is 13 amino acids long. The germline V and J ends were trimmed by 2 bases and 0 bases, with 4 bases remaining between them. CDR1 and CDR2 (germline): ENHRY, SYGVKD. The CDR3 reads CAISERYQETQYF. In nucleotides, the CDR3 is TGTGCCATCAGTGAGAGGTACCAAGAGACCCAGTACTTC.